A selection of T cell receptor beta chains follows, all from one sample in a study of T cells in tuberculosis. Profiled with immunoSEQ multiplex PCR; TCRdb holds only in-frame clones, not every one. The data show nearly 35,000 clones, about 89% seen once. Sequencing was performed on PBMCs. All receptors come from a donor aged 10 to 29 with latent tuberculosis or without tuberculosis infection. Each CDR3 is given with its conserved first and last residue. The size field is filled for only some rows; it gives once, few, many or a size class.

j_gene | abundance | v_gene | CDR3aa
TRBJ1-3 | - | TRBV5-1 | CASRQDLNSGNTIYF
TRBJ2-3 | - | TRBV6-4 | CASSPGPAGGPGDTQYF
TRBJ1-1 | - | TRBV30 | CAWGLVSTTEAFF
TRBJ1-5 | - | TRBV15 | CATSPRGSWSNQPQHF
TRBJ2-4 | - | TRBV11-2 | CASSSGLAGDNKSKNIQYF
TRBJ1-4 | - | TRBV5-1 | CASSLGDRGVEKLFF
TRBJ1-2 | - | TRBV6-6 | CASREGGYMYGYTF
TRBJ2-7 | - | TRBV4-1 | CASRHYFLAGLYEQYF
TRBJ2-2 | - | TRBV11-2 | CASSFLYPNTGELFF
TRBJ2-6 | - | TRBV2 | CASSPFSGANVLTF
TRBJ2-5 | - | TRBV15 | CATSRDPTSKETQYF
TRBJ2-7 | few | TRBV25-1 | CASSGGDSGGSYEQYF
TRBJ2-7 | - | TRBV11-2 | CASSPLTGDFYEQYF
TRBJ1-2 | few | TRBV4-3 | CASSQEIGTYGYTF
TRBJ2-7 | - | TRBV9 | CASSVASSYEQYF
TRBJ2-7 | - | TRBV25-1 | CASRGQGFTYEQYF
TRBJ2-7 | - | TRBV25-1 | CASSVTSGTPYEQYF
TRBJ1-1 | - | TRBV28 | CASSPIEDRETEAFF
TRBJ2-6 | - | TRBV19 | CASSPRGREGSGANVLTF
TRBJ2-1 | once | TRBV28 | CASSLRSSGAKNEQFF
TRBJ2-5 | once | TRBV27 | CASSWGQGTPIQETQYF
TRBJ1-5 | - | TRBV13 | CASSSPGEGSQPQHF
TRBJ1-1 | - | TRBV28 | CASSFEGLNTEAFF
TRBJ1-5 | - | TRBV28 | CASSFSGQGADQPQHF